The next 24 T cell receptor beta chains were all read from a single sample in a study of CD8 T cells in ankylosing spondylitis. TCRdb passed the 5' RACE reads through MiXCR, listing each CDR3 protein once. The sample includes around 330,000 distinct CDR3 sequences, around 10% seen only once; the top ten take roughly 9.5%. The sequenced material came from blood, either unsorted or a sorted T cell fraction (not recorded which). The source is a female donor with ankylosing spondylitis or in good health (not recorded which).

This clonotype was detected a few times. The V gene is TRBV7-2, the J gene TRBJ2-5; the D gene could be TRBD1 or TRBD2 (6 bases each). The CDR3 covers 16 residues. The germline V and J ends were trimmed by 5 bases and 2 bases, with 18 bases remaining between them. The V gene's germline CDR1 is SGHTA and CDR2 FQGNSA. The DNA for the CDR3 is TGTGCCAGCAGCGCTGGGGGGCCCTTGACACAAGAGACCCAGTACTTC. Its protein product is CASSAGGPLTQETQYF.

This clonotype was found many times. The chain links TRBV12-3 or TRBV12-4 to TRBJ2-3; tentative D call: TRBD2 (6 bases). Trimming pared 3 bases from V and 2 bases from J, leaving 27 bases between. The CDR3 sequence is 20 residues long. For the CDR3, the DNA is TGTGCCAGCAGTTTTGGAGGGCGCAGGTTCGACGACCCAGACACAGATACGCAGTATTTT. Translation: CASSFGGRRFDDPDTDTQYF.

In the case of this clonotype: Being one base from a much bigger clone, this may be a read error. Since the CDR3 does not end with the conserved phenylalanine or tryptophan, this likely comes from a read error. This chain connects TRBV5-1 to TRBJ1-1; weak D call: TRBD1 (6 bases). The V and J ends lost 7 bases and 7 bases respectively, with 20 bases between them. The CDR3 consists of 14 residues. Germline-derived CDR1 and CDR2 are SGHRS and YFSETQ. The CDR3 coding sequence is TGCGCCAGCTACACAGGGACCCCACGGGATGAAGCTTTCTTG. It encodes CASYTGTPRDEAFL.

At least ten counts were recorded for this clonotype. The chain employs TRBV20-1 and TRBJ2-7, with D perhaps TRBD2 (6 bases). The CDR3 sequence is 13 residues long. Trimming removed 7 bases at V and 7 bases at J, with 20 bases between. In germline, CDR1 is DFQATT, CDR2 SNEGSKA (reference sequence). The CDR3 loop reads CSVRLQARGEQYF. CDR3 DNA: TGCAGTGTACGTCTCCAAGCGCGGGGAGAGCAGTACTTC.

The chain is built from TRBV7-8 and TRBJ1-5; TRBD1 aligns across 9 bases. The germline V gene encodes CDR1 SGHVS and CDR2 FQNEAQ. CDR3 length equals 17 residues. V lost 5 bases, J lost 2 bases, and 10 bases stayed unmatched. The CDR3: CASSPGTGKGGNQPQHF. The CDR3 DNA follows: TGTGCCAGCAGCCCCGGGACAGGGAAGGGGGGCAATCAGCCCCAGCATTTT.

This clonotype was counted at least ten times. CDR3: CASSVGGANTEAFF. CDR3 nucleotides: TGCGCCAGCAGTGTGGGAGGCGCGAACACTGAAGCTTTCTTT. This chain connects TRBV5-1 to TRBJ1-1; the D is unclear. CDR1 is SGHRS and CDR2 is YFSETQ in the germline V gene. Trimming took off 5 bases at V and 1 base at J, with 12 bases between the two ends. The CDR3 extends over 14 amino acids.

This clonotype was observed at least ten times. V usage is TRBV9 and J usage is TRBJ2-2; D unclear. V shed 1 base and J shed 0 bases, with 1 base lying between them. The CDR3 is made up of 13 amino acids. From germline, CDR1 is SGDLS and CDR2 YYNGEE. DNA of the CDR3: TGTGCCAGCAGCGTATCGAACACCGGGGAGCTGTTTTTT. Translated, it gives CASSVSNTGELFF.

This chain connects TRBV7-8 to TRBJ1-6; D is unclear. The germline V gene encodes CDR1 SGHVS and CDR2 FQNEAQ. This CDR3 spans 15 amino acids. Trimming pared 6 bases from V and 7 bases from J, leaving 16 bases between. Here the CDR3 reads CASSFDPGVNSPLHF. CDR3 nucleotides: TGTGCCAGCAGTTTCGATCCCGGGGTCAATTCACCCCTCCACTTT.

The CDR3 sequence: CASSLRVAGISSGANVLTF. The CDR3 DNA reads as TGCGCCAGCAGCTTGAGGGTGGCAGGGATAAGCTCTGGGGCCAACGTCCTGACTTTC. V is TRBV5-1 and J is TRBJ2-6; weak D call: TRBD1 (5 bases). Germline assignment: CDR1 SGHRS and CDR2 YFSETQ. V was clipped by 1 base and J by 0 bases, with 17 bases between them. The CDR3 length is 19 residues.

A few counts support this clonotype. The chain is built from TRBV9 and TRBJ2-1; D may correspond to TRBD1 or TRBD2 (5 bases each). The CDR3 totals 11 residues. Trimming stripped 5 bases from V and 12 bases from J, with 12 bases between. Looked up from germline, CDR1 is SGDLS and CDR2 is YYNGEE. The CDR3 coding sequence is TGTGCCAGCAGTCTCCGGGACCGGCAGTTCTTC. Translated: CASSLRDRQFF.

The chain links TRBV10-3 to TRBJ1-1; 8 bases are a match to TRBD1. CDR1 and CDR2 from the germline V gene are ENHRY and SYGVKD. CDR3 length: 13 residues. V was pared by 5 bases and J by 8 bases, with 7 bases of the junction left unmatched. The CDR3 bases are TGTGCCATCAGTTCTCAGGGGGCTGGGGAAGCTTTCTTT. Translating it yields CAISSQGAGEAFF.

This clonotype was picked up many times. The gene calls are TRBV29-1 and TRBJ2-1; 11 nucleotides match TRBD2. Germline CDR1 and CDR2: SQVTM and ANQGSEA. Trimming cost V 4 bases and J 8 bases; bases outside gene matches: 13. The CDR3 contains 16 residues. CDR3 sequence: CSVGHSGGAHFYEQFF. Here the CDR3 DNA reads TGCAGCGTTGGGCATAGCGGGGGGGCCCATTTTTATGAGCAGTTCTTC.

Written as DNA, the CDR3 is TGCAGTGCTAGAGATCGCCGACAGGGGGCAGGGGAGCAGTACTTC. This gives the protein CSARDRRQGAGEQYF. The chain carries TRBV20-1 and TRBJ2-7, with 10 bases fitting TRBD1. CDR1 and CDR2 (germline): DFQATT, SNEGSKA (reference sequence). The CDR3 length is 15 residues. The trim removed 0 bases at V and 7 bases at J, leaving 9 bases unmatched.

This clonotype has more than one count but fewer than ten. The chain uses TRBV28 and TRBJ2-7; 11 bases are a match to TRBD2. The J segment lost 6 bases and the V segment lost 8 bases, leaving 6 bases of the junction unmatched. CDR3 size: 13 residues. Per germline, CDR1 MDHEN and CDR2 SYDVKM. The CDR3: CASWLAGGSEQYF. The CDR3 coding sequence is TGTGCCAGCTGGCTAGCGGGAGGCAGCGAGCAGTACTTC.

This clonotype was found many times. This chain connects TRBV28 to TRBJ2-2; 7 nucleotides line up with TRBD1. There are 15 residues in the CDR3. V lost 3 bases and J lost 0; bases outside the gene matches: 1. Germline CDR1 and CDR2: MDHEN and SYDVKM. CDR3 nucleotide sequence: TGTGCCAGCAGTTTGACAGGGTCGAACACCGGGGAGCTGTTTTTT. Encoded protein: CASSLTGSNTGELFF.

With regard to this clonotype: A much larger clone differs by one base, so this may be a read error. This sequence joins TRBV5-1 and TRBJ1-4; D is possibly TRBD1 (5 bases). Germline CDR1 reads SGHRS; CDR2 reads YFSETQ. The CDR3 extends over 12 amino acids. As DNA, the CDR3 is TGCGTCAGCAGCTCAGGGTATGAAAAACTGTTTTTT. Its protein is CVSSSGYEKLFF.

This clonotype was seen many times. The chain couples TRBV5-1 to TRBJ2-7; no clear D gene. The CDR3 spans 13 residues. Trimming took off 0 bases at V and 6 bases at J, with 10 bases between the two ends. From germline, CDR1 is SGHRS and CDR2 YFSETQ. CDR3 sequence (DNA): TGCGCCAGCAGCTTGGAGCCACCGAGCGAGCAGTACTTC. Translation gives CASSLEPPSEQYF.

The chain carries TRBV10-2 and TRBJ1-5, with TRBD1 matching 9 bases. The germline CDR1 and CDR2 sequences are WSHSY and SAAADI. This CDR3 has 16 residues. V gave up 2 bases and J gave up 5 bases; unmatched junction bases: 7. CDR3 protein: CASSEKLGQGYQPQHF. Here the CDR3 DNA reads TGCGCCAGCAGTGAGAAGCTGGGACAGGGATATCAGCCCCAGCATTTT.

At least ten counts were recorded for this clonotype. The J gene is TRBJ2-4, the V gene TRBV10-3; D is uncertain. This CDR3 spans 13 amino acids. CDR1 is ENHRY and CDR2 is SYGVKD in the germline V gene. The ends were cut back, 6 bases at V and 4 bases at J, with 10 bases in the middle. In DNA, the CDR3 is TGTGCCATCAGATCGGACCTAAAAAACATTCAGTACTTC. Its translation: CAIRSDLKNIQYF.

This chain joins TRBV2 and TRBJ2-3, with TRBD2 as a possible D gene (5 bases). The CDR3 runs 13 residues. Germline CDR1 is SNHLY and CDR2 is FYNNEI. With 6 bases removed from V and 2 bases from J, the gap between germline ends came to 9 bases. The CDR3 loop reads CASRLELTDTQYF. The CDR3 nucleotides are TGTGCCAGCAGACTAGAACTCACAGATACGCAGTATTTT. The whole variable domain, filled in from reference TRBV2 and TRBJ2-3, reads EPEVTQTPSHQVTQMGQEVILRCVPISNHLYFYWYRQILGQKVEFLVSFYNNEISEKSEIFDDQFSVERPDGSNFTLKIRSTKLEDSAMYFCASRLELTDTQYFGPGTRLTVL.

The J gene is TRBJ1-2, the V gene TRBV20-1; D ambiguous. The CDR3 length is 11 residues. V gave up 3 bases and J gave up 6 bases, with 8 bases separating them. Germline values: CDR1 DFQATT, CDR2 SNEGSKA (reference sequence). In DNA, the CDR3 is TGCAGTGCTAGTACAGCAGATGGCTACACCTTC. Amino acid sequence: CSASTADGYTF.

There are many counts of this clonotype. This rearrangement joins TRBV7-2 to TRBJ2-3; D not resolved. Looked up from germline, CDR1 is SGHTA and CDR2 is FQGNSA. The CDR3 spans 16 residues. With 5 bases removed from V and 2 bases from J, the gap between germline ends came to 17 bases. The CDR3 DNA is TGTGCCAGCAGCCCGCCCGCCTCACAAATCACAGATACGCAGTATTTT. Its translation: CASSPPASQITDTQYF.

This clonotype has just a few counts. This CDR3 is CASSLTTSGGGFQETQYF. CDR3 nucleotides: TGTGCCAGCAGCTTAACGACTAGCGGGGGGGGATTCCAAGAGACCCAGTACTTC. This sequence joins TRBV7-2 and TRBJ2-5, with 14 positions matching TRBD2. The V gene end was trimmed by 2 bases and the J gene end by 1 base; junction bases not matched to a gene: 6. CDR3 length equals 18 residues. Germline V gene sequence: CDR1 SGHTA, CDR2 FQGNSA.

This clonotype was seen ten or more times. The CDR3 reads CATSRGLTEAFF. The CDR3 DNA reads TGTGCCACCAGCAGGGGACTAACTGAAGCTTTCTTT. This chain links TRBV15 with TRBJ1-1, with D perhaps matching TRBD1 (5 bases). Germline V gene data show CDR1 as LNHNV and CDR2 as YYDKDF (reference sequence). CDR3 length: 12 amino acids. V was shortened by 3 bases and J by 5 bases, with 7 bases between the two germline ends.